This is a list of T cell receptor beta chains from one sample in a study of T cells in localized non-small cell lung cancer. Produced via immunoSEQ multiplex PCR; TCRdb's table is partial and in-frame only. Here the sample spans 3,400 or so clones, around 25% being singletons. The sample consisted of lung tumor tissue, taken before any cancer treatment. The source of these receptors is a woman between 35 and 70 years old with stage I lung adenocarcinoma. Both conserved end residues are part of each CDR3. D genes are given only for firm matches. Part of the rows lack a size; the others show once, few, many or a class for expanded clones.

TRBV18	TRBJ2-5	.	.	TGTGCCAGCTCACCCCGAGCGGGTGGGGAGACCCAGTACTTC	CASSPRAGGETQYF
TRBV9	TRBJ1-2	few	TRBD1	TGTGCCAGCAGTTTAGACAGGGACTATGGCTACACCTTC	CASSLDRDYGYTF
TRBV11-3	TRBJ2-7	few	.	TGTGCCAGCAGCCAGCCCTCCGGGACCTCCTACGAGCAGTACTTC	CASSQPSGTSYEQYF
TRBV25-1	TRBJ2-1	.	.	TGTGCCAGCAGTGACCTGGGTAGGGGAAGCTCCTACAATGAGCAGTTCTTC	CASSDLGRGSSYNEQFF
TRBV2	TRBJ2-5	.	.	TGTGCCAGCAGTGAAGGCCCAGAGACCCAGTACTTC	CASSEGPETQYF
TRBV12-1	TRBJ1-1	.	.	TGTGCCAGCAGCTCCCGGACGGTCCGGAACACTGAAGCTTTCTTT	CASSSRTVRNTEAFF
TRBV11-3	TRBJ2-7	few	TRBD2	TGTGCCAGCAGCTTGACGGGACTAGCGGGAGGTATTAACGAGCAGTACTTC	CASSLTGLAGGINEQYF
TRBV11-3	TRBJ1-4	few	.	TGTGCCAGCAGCTTGGGGGTCGGGGGGCCGACCCATGAAAAACTGTTTTTT	CASSLGVGGPTHEKLFF
TRBV4-1	TRBJ2-7	medium-sized	TRBD2	TGCGCCAGCAGCTTCCGAACCAGCGGGGGGGCCTACGAGCAGTACTTC	CASSFRTSGGAYEQYF
TRBV10-3	TRBJ1-5	.	.	TGTGCCAGCGCTCTATGGTTATTGCAGCCCCAGCATTTT	CASALWLLQPQHF
TRBV14	TRBJ2-3	.	.	TGTGCCAGCAGCCATGTTCATAGGTCAGATACGCAGTATTTT	CASSHVHRSDTQYF
TRBV18	TRBJ2-2	few	.	TGTGCCAGCTCACCACAGGCAAGAAGGACCGGGGAGCTGTTTTTT	CASSPQARRTGELFF
TRBV29-1	TRBJ2-2	few	TRBD1	TGCAGCGTGACGACAGGGGGCGCCCCCGGGGAGCTGTTTTTT	CSVTTGGAPGELFF
TRBV29-1	TRBJ1-2	few	.	TGCAGCGTTGAAGATTGGACAGCCGATAACTATGGCTACACCTTC	CSVEDWTADNYGYTF
TRBV19	TRBJ1-1	few	.	TGTGCCAGTAGTATAGTTAGGGGATTGAGCACTGAAGCTTTCTTT	CASSIVRGLSTEAFF
TRBV19	TRBJ2-2	.	TRBD2	TGTGCCAGTACCCCCGGGACTAGGCCAAGAAACACCGGGGAGCTGTTTTTT	CASTPGTRPRNTGELFF
TRBV18	TRBJ2-3	.	TRBD1	TGTGCCAGCTCACCTAATCCCGGGACAGGGGGCCCAGATACGCAGTATTTT	CASSPNPGTGGPDTQYF
TRBV6-8	TRBJ2-7	medium-sized	.	TGTGCCAGCAATACGTACGGGGGTGGCTACGAGCAGTACTTC	CASNTYGGGYEQYF
TRBV11-3	TRBJ1-1	.	TRBD1	TGTGCCAGCAGTCGGACAGGAAATATGAACACTGAAGCTTTCTTT	CASSRTGNMNTEAFF
TRBV11-3	TRBJ2-1	.	TRBD2	TGTGCCAGCAGCTTATCAGGTTCTAGCGGGTCTGAGCAGTTCTTC	CASSLSGSSGSEQFF
TRBV9	TRBJ1-5	few	.	TGTGCCAGCACGGGACCAGGGAGGAGCAATCAGCCCCAGCATTTT	CASTGPGRSNQPQHF
TRBV29-1	TRBJ1-5	.	.	TGCAGCGTTGGAGGGGGAAGCAATCAGCCCCAGCATTTT	CSVGGGSNQPQHF
TRBV11-3	TRBJ1-6	.	.	TGTGCCAGCAGCCCCGCCAGTGGATTCTCCTATAATTCACCCCTCCACTTT	CASSPASGFSYNSPLHF
TRBV11-3	TRBJ1-1	few	.	TGTGCCAGCAGCCAAATCCAGACTAACACTGAAGCTTTCTTT	CASSQIQTNTEAFF
TRBV11-3	TRBJ1-3	.	.	TGTGCCAGCAGCTACAAACGTCTGGGGGGAAACACCATATATTTT	CASSYKRLGGNTIYF
TRBV5-1	TRBJ2-7	.	TRBD1	TGCGCCAGCAGCTTGGGACAGGGGCAGAGATACGAGCAGTACTTC	CASSLGQGQRYEQYF
TRBV18	TRBJ2-5	.	.	TGTGCCAGCTCACCAGGTGGGGGGACCCAAGAGACCCAGTACTTC	CASSPGGGTQETQYF
TRBV11-3	TRBJ2-7	few	TRBD2	TGTGCCAGCAGCTTGGAACTAGCGGGAGACGAGCAGTACTTC	CASSLELAGDEQYF
TRBV1	TRBJ1-1	.	.	TGCACCAGCAGCGCCGCCCGACACCGAGGGGCAGCTTTCTTT	CTSSAARHRGAAFF
TRBV25-1	TRBJ2-1	.	.	TGTGCCAGCAGTGACGGGATCGGGGGCGATGAGCAGTTCTTC	CASSDGIGGDEQFF
TRBV12-2	TRBJ1-6	few	.	TGTGCCCTCTCAAAGGGGCAATTCCTGAATTCACCCCTCCACTTT	CALSKGQFLNSPLHF
TRBV6-8	TRBJ1-5	.	.	TGTGCCAGCACCGAGGTGGGGGGCCCGTGGAGGCCCCAGCATTTT	CASTEVGGPWRPQHF
TRBV5-1	TRBJ1-4	.	.	TGCGCCAGCAGCAAAGGGGAGGATGGTGAAAAACTGTTTTTT	CASSKGEDGEKLFF
TRBV6-8	TRBJ1-2	.	.	TGTGCCAGCAGAAACAGGGTAGCCGATGGCTACACCTTC	CASRNRVADGYTF
TRBV5-1	TRBJ1-1	.	TRBD1	TGCGCCAGCAGCCAAGACAGGGGAGGGAGGGAAGCTTTCTTT	CASSQDRGGREAFF